This T cell receptor (beta chain) was retrieved from a study of early T cells in non-severe SARS-CoV-2 infection. Per germline, CDR1 SGHAT and CDR2 FQNNGV. The CDR3 has 14 amino acids. V was pared by 5 bases and J by 4 bases, with 15 bases between. TCRdb recomputed calls from the 5' RACE reads with MiXCR, one row per CDR3 protein. The sample comprises approximately 80,000 distinct CDR3 sequences, 11% of which are singletons, and 12% rests with the top ten. At least ten counts were recorded for this clonotype. This specimen consisted of whole blood, obtained at baseline. The genes are TRBV11-2 and TRBJ2-7; possible D gene TRBD2, 6 bases. This receptor was identified in an adult who was a healthcare worker with PCR-confirmed SARS-CoV-2 infection or an uninfected control (not recorded which). The CDR3 DNA reads TGTGCCAGCAGCCTGGGGGACTTCTTATACGAGCAGTACTTC. Its protein is CASSLGDFLYEQYF.